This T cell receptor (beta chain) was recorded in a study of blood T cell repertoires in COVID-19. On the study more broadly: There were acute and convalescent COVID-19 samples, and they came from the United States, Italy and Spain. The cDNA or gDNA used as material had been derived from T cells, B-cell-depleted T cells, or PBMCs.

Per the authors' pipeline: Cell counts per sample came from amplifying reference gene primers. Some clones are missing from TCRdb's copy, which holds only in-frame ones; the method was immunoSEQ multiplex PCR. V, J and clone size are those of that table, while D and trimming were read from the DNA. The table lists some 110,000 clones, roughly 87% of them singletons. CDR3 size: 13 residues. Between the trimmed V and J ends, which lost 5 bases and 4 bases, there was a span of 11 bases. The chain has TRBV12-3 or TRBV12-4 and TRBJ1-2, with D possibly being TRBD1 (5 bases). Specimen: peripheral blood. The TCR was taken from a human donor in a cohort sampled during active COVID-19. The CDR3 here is CASSPDRIYGYTF. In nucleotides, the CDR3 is TGTGCCAGCAGTCCAGACAGAATCTATGGCTACACCTTC.